This TCR beta chain was captured in a study of a mutant IDH1 vaccine in newly diagnosed glioma. Libraries were prepared by immunoSEQ multiplex PCR; TCRdb keeps only in-frame clonotypes and omits some of them. This table holds some 52,000 clones, about 91% found once. CDR3 length equals 15 residues. V was cut by 1 base and J by 3 bases, with 13 bases left in between. In germline, CDR1 is SEHNR, CDR2 FQNEAQ (reference sequence). The sample's time point: week 11, during vaccination. It was 300 ug of mutant IDH1 20-mer peptide that made up each vaccine dose, given with topical imiquimod. About this clone itself: Its antigen is unknown.

The sequencing here drew on PBMCs, taken from a glioma patient whose treatment included an IDH1 peptide vaccine. The receptor was derived from a man aged 50-60 years with glioma. J is TRBJ2-7 and V is TRBV7-9, with D perhaps matching TRBD1 (5 bases). CDR3 loop: CASSLVGARLYEQYF. The CDR3 nucleotides are TGTGCCAGCAGCTTAGTAGGGGCCAGGCTCTACGAGCAGTACTTC.